These 10 T cell receptor beta chains came from one sample sequenced in a study of blood T cell repertoires in COVID-19. The repertoire was sequenced with immunoSEQ multiplex PCR; TCRdb's copy has only in-frame clones and lacks some. The sample consists of 130,000 to 150,000 clones, around 84% of them appearing once. Sequenced material: peripheral blood. These receptors were collected from a human donor in a cohort sampled during active COVID-19.

This clone came up once. This chain joins TRBV4-1 and TRBJ1-2; D call uncertain. Germline-derived CDR1 and CDR2 are MGHRA and YSYEKL. The CDR3 is made up of 12 amino acids. Deletions cut 8 bases from V and 2 bases from J, with 9 bases between. The CDR3 sequence: CASRHLNYGYTF. In nucleotides, the CDR3 is TGCGCCAGCCGACACCTAAACTATGGCTACACCTTC.

The chain links TRBV5-1 to TRBJ1-1; 7 nucleotides align to TRBD1. This CDR3 is 14 amino acids long. Germline V gives CDR1 SGHRS, CDR2 YFSETQ. Germline trimming cut 0 bases from V and 7 bases from J; bases unmatched to any gene: 6. CDR3 coding DNA: TGCGCCAGCAGCTTGGGGGACAGTCGAGTTGAAGCTTTCTTT. Its protein product is CASSLGDSRVEAFF.

The chain uses TRBV7-9 and TRBJ2-5; unclear D gene. This CDR3 spans 14 amino acids. V lost 0 bases and J lost 5, with 10 bases in between. Per the germline V gene, CDR1 is SEHNR and CDR2 is FQNEAQ (reference sequence). CDR3 amino acids: CASSLAGGRETQYF. CDR3 nucleotides: TGTGCCAGCAGCTTAGCCGGTGGTCGGGAGACCCAGTACTTC.

The DNA of the CDR3 is TGCGCCAGCAGCCCGGACAACCAATACAATGAGCAGTTCTTC. Its translation: CASSPDNQYNEQFF. The V gene is TRBV5-1, the J gene TRBJ2-1, with D perhaps matching TRBD1 (5 bases). This CDR3 contains 14 residues. Germline loops: CDR1 SGHRS, CDR2 YFSETQ. Deletions cut 4 bases from V and 4 bases from J, with 12 bases between. Full variable domain (remainder filled in from reference TRBV5-1 and TRBJ2-1): KAGVTQTPRYLIKTRGQQVTLSCSPISGHRSVSWYQQTPGQGLQFLFEYFSETQRNKGNFPGRFSGRQFSNSRSEMNVSTLELGDSALYLCASSPDNQYNEQFFGPGTRLTVL.

This rearrangement joins TRBV5-1 to TRBJ2-2, with D possibly matching TRBD1 (6 bases). The CDR3 length is 15 residues. V lost 4 bases, J lost 2 bases, and 12 bases lay in between. The germline V gene has CDR1 SGHRS and CDR2 YFSETQ. The CDR3 region has the DNA TGCGCCAGCAGCGAACAGGGAATCAACACCGGGGAGCTGTTTTTT. This codes for CASSEQGINTGELFF.

The chain is built from TRBV2 and TRBJ2-1; 10 bases map to TRBD2. Germline V gives CDR1 SNHLY, CDR2 FYNNEI. With 6 bases clipped from V and 5 bases from J, the junction kept 7 bases outside the gene matches. The CDR3 contains 15 residues. CDR3 nucleotide sequence: TGTGCCAGCAGGGCAGCGGGGGGGCCTAACAATGAGCAGTTCTTC. Its protein product is CASRAAGGPNNEQFF.

The rearrangement joins TRBV30 to TRBJ2-1; TRBD1 matches 8 bases. Germline V gives CDR1 GTSNPN, CDR2 SVGIG (reference sequence). The trim removed 5 bases at V and 0 bases at J, leaving 6 bases unmatched. The CDR3 extends over 15 amino acids. CDR3 protein: CAWGTGLASYNEQFF. The CDR3 DNA is TGTGCCTGGGGGACAGGCCTAGCCTCCTACAATGAGCAGTTCTTC.

The chain is built from TRBV6-2 or TRBV6-3 and TRBJ2-7; 10 bases align to TRBD1. CDR3 size: 14 residues. The germline V gene has CDR1 MNHEY and CDR2 SVGEGT. J lost 5 bases, V lost 0 bases, and 1 base had no gene match. CDR3 nucleotide sequence: TGTGCCAGCAGTTACTCGACAGGGGGCCACGAGCAGTACTTC. Protein product: CASSYSTGGHEQYF.

The chain couples TRBV2 to TRBJ2-7; possible D gene TRBD2, 5 bases. Trimming cost V 3 bases and J 0 bases, with 9 bases left between them. This CDR3 is built from 14 residues. Germline CDR1 reads SNHLY; CDR2 reads FYNNEI. Here the CDR3 reads CASSDPGSSYEQYF. The CDR3 DNA sequence: TGTGCCAGCAGTGACCCGGGGAGCTCCTACGAGCAGTACTTC.

This clone came up a few times. V and J are TRBV3-1 (or the pseudogene TRBV3-2) and TRBJ2-3; 10 bases are a match to TRBD2. Germline V gene lookup returns CDR1 LGHDT and CDR2 YNNKEL (reference sequence). J lost 2 bases, V lost 4 bases, and 6 bases had no gene match. The CDR3 consists of 16 residues. The CDR3 loop is CASSPIAGGPTDTQYF. The CDR3 coding sequence is TGTGCCAGCAGCCCCATAGCGGGGGGCCCCACAGATACGCAGTATTTT.